What follows are 15 T cell receptor beta chains derived from one specimen sequenced in a study of metastatic and nonmetastatic thyroid tumors. TCRdb re-analyzed the PCR reads through MiXCR. This table holds about 16,000 clones, 27% found once. Prior to thyroid surgery, none of the patients had received any treatment. Sample: adjacent normal tissue. The origin of the receptors is a female donor with papillary thyroid cancer or a benign thyroid nodule (not recorded which). Some clones in this sample may be carry-over from other donors' samples.

At least ten counts were recorded for this clone. The chain is built from TRBV6-6 and TRBJ2-7, with D possibly being TRBD1 (6 bases). This CDR3 is built from 13 residues. Germline CDR1 MNHNY, CDR2 SVGAGI (reference sequence). V was pared by 3 bases and J by 7 bases, with 13 bases between. Here the CDR3 reads CASSYEQGTEQYF. In DNA, the CDR3 is TGTGCCAGCAGTTATGAACAGGGTACTGAGCAGTACTTC.

This clone was seen more than once but under ten times. The chain recombines TRBV11-2 with TRBJ2-3, with D perhaps TRBD2 (7 bases). V shed 6 bases and J shed 9 bases, with 22 bases lying between them. The CDR3 consists of 15 residues. CDR1 SGHAT and CDR2 FQNNGV come from the germline V gene. Here the CDR3 reads CASSSGGRGLWTQYF. DNA of the CDR3: TGTGCCAGCAGTTCCGGGGGGCGGGGACTGTGGACGCAGTATTTT.

By proportion, this clone is medium-sized. The genes are TRBV7-9 and TRBJ1-3; no definite D call. Trimming cost V 4 bases and J 4 bases, with 8 bases left between them. CDR1 is SEHNR and CDR2 is FQNEAQ in the germline V gene (reference sequence). There are 13 residues in the CDR3. The CDR3 protein is CASSYDQGNTIYF. For the CDR3, the DNA is TGTGCCAGCAGCTACGACCAAGGAAACACCATATATTTT.

The CDR3 here is CASSADRERADTQYF. CDR3 sequence (DNA): TGTGCCAGCAGCGCCGACAGGGAGAGGGCAGATACGCAGTATTTT. The chain links TRBV2 to TRBJ2-3, with 7 nucleotides matching TRBD1. CDR1 and CDR2 from the germline V gene are SNHLY and FYNNEI. The V and J ends lost 6 bases and 4 bases, in that order; junction bases with no gene match: 10. The CDR3 spans 15 residues.

By its share, this clone is medium-sized. At one boundary the junction diverges from the germline segment, which might be a read error. The V gene is TRBV12-3 or TRBV12-4, the J gene TRBJ2-7; no clear D. This CDR3 region has 13 residues. CDR3 loop: CAGSWNRVDEQYF. The CDR3, as DNA: TGTGCCGGCAGTTGGAATAGGGTGGACGAGCAGTACTTC.

In its sample, this clone was seen a few times. The chain recombines TRBV2 with TRBJ2-7; D remains ambiguous. The germline CDR1 and CDR2 sequences are SNHLY and FYNNEI. CDR3 size: 14 residues. V was cut by 2 bases and J by 1 base, with 9 bases left in between. The CDR3 loop reads CASSERVYSYEQYF. The CDR3 DNA reads TGTGCCAGCAGTGAAAGGGTATATTCCTACGAGCAGTACTTC.

In its sample, this clone ranks as large. The chain uses TRBV6-1 and TRBJ1-2, with a tentative D call TRBD1 (6 bases). The CDR3 spans 16 residues. Looked up from germline, CDR1 is MNHNS and CDR2 is SASEGT. V gave up 6 bases and J gave up 2 bases, with 19 bases separating them. The CDR3 nucleotides are TGTGCCAGCAGCGCACCTAGGGGGGGGCGGAACTATGGCTACACCTTC. It is translated as CASSAPRGGRNYGYTF.

The chain employs TRBV9 and TRBJ2-7; 9 bases align to TRBD1. This CDR3 is 14 amino acids long. Trimming at V came to 3 bases and at J to 4 bases, leaving 5 bases not matched to a gene. The germline V gene encodes CDR1 SGDLS and CDR2 YYNGEE. In nucleotides, the CDR3 is TGTGCCAGCAGCGGCCGACAGGGGGAGTACGAGCAGTACTTC. Protein: CASSGRQGEYEQYF.

The chain recombines TRBV24-1 with TRBJ2-1; a weak D match, TRBD1 (6 bases). Germline-derived CDR1 and CDR2 are KGHDR and SFDVKD. The V end was cut by 4 bases, the J end by 7 bases, with 16 bases between. This CDR3 spans 15 amino acids. CDR3 sequence (DNA): TGTGCCACCAGTGAGCCGGGACACCGAAAAAATGAGCAGTTCTTC. This translates into CATSEPGHRKNEQFF.

As concerns this clone: A clone one base away is much larger, so this may be a read error. CDR3 sequence reads: CASTTSVAMAGELFF. The CDR3 nucleotides read TGTGCCAGCACAACTAGCGTCGCCATGGCCGGGGAGCTGTTTTTT. The chain uses TRBV6-1 and TRBJ2-2, with TRBD2 matching over 7 bases. J was trimmed by 6 bases and V by 7 bases; bases with no gene match: 11. From germline, CDR1 is MNHNS and CDR2 SASEGT. There are 15 residues in the CDR3.

CDR3 DNA: TGTGCCTGGAGTGTACAGGGGACAACTGGAAACACCATATATTTT. Protein sequence: CAWSVQGTTGNTIYF. V usage is TRBV30 and J usage is TRBJ1-3; 7 bases are a match to TRBD1. Per germline, CDR1 GTSNPN and CDR2 SVGIG (reference sequence). Trimming removed 0 bases from V and 2 bases from J; junction bases left unmatched: 4. This CDR3 has 15 residues.

This rearrangement joins TRBV5-1 to TRBJ1-1; D possibly corresponds to TRBD1 (6 bases). CDR3 length: 15 amino acids. V lost 0 bases and J 8 bases, leaving 17 bases between the germline ends. CDR1 SGHRS and CDR2 YFSETQ come from the germline V gene. The CDR3 sequence: CASSLGGGQLTEAFF. CDR3 nucleotides: TGCGCCAGCAGCTTGGGGGGAGGACAGTTAACCGAAGCTTTCTTT. The full variable domain, in which reference TRBV5-1 and TRBJ1-1 provide the parts outside the CDR3, is KAGVTQTPRYLIKTRGQQVTLSCSPISGHRSVSWYQQTPGQGLQFLFEYFSETQRNKGNFPGRFSGRQFSNSRSEMNVSTLELGDSALYLCASSLGGGQLTEAFFGQGTRLTVV.

This clone is classed as medium-sized (0.01 to 0.1%). The genes are TRBV9 and TRBJ1-1; TRBD1 matches 7 bases. With 2 bases clipped from V and 0 bases from J, the junction kept 10 bases outside the gene matches. The length of the CDR3 is 17 residues. Germline V gene sequence: CDR1 SGDLS, CDR2 YYNGEE. The CDR3 sequence is CASSVDTGEPLNTEAFF. CDR3 in DNA: TGTGCCAGCAGCGTCGACACAGGGGAGCCGTTGAACACTGAAGCTTTCTTT.

Worth noting for this clone: Since the CDR3 does not end with the conserved phenylalanine or tryptophan, this likely comes from a read error. This chain uses TRBV7-8 with TRBJ2-3; D unclear. The germline V and J ends were trimmed by 4 bases and 6 bases, with 5 bases remaining between them. The germline V gene has CDR1 SGHVS and CDR2 FQNEAQ. The CDR3 is 11 amino acids. The CDR3 sequence is CASSYYDTQYV. CDR3 nucleotide sequence: TGTGCCAGCAGCTACTACGATACGCAGTATGTT.

The genes are TRBV4-1 and TRBJ2-7; 7 nucleotides line up with TRBD2. This CDR3 region has 17 residues. Germline V gene lookup returns CDR1 MGHRA and CDR2 YSYEKL. The V and J ends lost 3 bases and 0 bases, in that order; junction bases with no gene match: 11. The CDR3 sequence: CASSHRKTSASSYEQYF. The CDR3 DNA sequence: TGCGCCAGCAGCCACCGAAAAACTAGCGCCAGCTCCTACGAGCAGTACTTC.